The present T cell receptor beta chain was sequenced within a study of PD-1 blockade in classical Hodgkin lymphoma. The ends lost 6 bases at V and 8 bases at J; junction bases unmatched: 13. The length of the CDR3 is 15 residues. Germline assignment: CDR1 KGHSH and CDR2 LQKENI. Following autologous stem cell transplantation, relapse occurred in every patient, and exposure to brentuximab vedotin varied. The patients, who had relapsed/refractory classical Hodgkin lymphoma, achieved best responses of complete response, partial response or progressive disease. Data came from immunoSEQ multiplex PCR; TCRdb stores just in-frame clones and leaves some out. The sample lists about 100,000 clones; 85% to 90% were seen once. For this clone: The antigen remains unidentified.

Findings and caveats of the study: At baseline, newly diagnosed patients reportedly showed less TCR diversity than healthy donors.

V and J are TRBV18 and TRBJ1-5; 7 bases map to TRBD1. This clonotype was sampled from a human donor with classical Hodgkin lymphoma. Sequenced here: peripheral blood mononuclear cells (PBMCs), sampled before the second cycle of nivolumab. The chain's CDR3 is CASSPEYGGGKPQHF. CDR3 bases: TGTGCCAGCTCCCCCGAGTACGGAGGGGGCAAGCCCCAGCATTTT.